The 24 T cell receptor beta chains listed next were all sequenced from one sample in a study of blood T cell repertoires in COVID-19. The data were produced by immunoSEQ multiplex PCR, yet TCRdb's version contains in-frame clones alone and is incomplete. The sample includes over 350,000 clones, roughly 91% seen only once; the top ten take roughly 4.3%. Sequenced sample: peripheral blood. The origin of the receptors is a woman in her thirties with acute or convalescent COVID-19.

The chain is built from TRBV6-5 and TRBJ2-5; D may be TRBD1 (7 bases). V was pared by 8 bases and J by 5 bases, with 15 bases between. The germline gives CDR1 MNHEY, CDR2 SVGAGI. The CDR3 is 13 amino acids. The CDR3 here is CASGLQGRETQYF. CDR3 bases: TGTGCCAGCGGACTACAGGGGAGGGAGACCCAGTACTTC.

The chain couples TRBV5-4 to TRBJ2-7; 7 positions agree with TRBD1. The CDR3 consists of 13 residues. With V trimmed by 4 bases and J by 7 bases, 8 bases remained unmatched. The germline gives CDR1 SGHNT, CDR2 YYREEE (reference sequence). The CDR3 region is CASSMTGSREQYF. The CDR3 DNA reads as TGTGCCAGCAGCATGACAGGGTCGCGAGAGCAGTACTTC. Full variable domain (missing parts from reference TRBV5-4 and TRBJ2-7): ETGVTQSPTHLIKTRGQQVTLRCSSQSGHNTVSWYQQALGQGPQFIFQYYREEENGRGNFPPRFSGLQFPNYSSELNVNALELDDSALYLCASSMTGSREQYFGPGTRLTVT.

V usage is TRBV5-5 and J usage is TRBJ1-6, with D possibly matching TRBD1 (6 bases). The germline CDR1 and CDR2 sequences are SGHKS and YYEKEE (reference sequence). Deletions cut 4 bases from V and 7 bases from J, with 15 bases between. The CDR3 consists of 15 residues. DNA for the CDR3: TGTGCCAGCAGCAAGAACAGGGTAGGAAATTCACCCCTCCACTTT. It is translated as CASSKNRVGNSPLHF.

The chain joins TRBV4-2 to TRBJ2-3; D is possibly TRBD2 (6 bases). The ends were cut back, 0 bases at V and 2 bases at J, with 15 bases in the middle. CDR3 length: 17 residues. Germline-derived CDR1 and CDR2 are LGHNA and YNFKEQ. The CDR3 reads CASSQERGRRPTDTQYF. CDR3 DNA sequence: TGTGCCAGCAGCCAAGAGCGGGGCAGAAGACCCACAGATACGCAGTATTTT.

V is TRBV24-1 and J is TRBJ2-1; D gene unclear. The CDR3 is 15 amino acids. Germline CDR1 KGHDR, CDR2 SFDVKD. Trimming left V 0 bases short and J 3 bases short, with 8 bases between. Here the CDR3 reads CATSDLDTDYNEQFF. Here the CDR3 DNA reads TGTGCCACCAGTGATTTGGACACCGACTACAATGAGCAGTTCTTC.

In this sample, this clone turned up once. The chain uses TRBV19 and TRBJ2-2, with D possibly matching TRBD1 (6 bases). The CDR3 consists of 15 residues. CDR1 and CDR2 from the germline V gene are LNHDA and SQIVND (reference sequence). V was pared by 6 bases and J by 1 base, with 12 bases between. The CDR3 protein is CASRTGTKNTGELFF. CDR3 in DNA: TGTGCCAGTAGAACCGGGACAAAGAACACCGGGGAGCTGTTTTTT. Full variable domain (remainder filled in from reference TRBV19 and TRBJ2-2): DGGITQSPKYLFRKEGQNVTLSCEQNLNHDAMYWYRQDPGQGLRLIYYSQIVNDFQKGDIAEGYSVSREKKESFPLTVTSAQKNPTAFYLCASRTGTKNTGELFFGEGSRLTVL.

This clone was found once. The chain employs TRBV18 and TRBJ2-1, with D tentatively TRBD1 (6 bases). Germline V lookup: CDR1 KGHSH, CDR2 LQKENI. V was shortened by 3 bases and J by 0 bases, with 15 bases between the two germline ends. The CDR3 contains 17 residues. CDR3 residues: CASSPIGGAGSYNEQFF. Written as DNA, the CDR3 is TGTGCCAGCTCACCGATAGGGGGAGCAGGCTCCTACAATGAGCAGTTCTTC.

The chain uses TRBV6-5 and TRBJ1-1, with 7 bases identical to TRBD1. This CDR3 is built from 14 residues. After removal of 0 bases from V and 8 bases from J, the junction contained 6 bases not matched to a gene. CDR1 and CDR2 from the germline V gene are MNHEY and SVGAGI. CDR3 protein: CASSYSGTDYEAFF. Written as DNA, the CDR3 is TGTGCCAGCAGTTACTCCGGGACAGATTACGAAGCTTTCTTT.

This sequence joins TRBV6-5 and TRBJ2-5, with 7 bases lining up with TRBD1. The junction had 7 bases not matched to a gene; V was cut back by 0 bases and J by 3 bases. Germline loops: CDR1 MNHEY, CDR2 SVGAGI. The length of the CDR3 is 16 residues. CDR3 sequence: CASSYSAGTAKETQYF. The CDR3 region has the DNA TGTGCCAGCAGTTACTCCGCCGGGACAGCTAAAGAGACCCAGTACTTC.

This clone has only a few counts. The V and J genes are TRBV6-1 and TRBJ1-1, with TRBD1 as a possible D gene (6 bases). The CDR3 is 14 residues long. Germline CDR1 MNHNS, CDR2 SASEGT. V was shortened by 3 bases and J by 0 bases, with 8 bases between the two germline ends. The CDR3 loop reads CASSEPGVNTEAFF. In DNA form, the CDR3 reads TGTGCCAGCAGTGAGCCAGGGGTGAACACTGAAGCTTTCTTT.

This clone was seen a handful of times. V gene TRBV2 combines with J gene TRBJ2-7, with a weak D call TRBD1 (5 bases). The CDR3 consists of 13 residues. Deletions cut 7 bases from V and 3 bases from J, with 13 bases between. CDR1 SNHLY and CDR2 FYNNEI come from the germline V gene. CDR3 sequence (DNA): TGTGCCAGCACTGGACAACTCTACTACGAGCAGTACTTC. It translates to CASTGQLYYEQYF.

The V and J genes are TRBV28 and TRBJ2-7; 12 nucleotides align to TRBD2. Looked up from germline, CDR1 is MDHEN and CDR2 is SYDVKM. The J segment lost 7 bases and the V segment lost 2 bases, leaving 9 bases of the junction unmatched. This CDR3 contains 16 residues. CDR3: CASSLVRTSGAGEQYF. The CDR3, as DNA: TGTGCCAGCAGTTTAGTAAGGACTAGCGGGGCTGGGGAGCAGTACTTC. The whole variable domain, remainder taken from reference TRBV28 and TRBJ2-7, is DVKVTQSSRYLVKRTGEKVFLECVQDMDHENMFWYRQDPGLGLRLIYFSYDVKMKEKGDIPEGYSVSREKKERFSLILESASTNQTSMYLCASSLVRTSGAGEQYFGPGTRLTVT.

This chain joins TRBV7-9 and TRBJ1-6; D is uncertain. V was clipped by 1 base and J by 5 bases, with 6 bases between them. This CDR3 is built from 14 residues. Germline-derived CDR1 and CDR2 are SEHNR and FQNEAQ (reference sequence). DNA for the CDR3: TGTGCCAGCAGCTTAGACGGGAATAATTCACCCCTCCACTTT. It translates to CASSLDGNNSPLHF.

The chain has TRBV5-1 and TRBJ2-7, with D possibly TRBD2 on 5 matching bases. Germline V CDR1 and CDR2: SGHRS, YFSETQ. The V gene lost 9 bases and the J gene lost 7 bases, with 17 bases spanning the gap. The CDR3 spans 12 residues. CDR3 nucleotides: TGCGCCACCCGGGGTTACACCGGAGAGCAGTACTTC. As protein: CATRGYTGEQYF.

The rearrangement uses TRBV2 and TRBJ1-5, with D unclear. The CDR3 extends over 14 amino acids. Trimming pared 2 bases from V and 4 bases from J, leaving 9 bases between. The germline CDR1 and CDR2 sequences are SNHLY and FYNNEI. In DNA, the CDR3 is TGTGCCAGCAGTGAATATTCCAGGAATCAGCCCCAGCATTTT. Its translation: CASSEYSRNQPQHF.

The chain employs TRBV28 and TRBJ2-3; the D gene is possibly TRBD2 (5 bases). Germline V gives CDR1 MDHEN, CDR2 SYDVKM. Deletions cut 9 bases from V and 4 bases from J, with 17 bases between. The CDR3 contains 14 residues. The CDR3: CASGSNRGSDTQYF. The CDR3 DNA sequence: TGTGCCAGTGGTTCAAACCGGGGTTCAGATACGCAGTATTTT.

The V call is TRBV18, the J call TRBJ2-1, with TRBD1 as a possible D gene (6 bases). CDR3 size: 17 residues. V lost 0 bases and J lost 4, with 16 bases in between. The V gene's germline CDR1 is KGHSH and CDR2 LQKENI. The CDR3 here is CASSPPGGFRIYNEQFF. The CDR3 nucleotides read TGTGCCAGCTCACCACCTGGGGGCTTCCGGATTTACAATGAGCAGTTCTTC.

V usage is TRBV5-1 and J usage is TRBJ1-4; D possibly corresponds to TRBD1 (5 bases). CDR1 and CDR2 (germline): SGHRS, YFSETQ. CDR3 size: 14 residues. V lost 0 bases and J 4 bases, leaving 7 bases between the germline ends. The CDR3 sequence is CASSLGQINEKLFF. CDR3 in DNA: TGCGCCAGCAGCTTGGGACAGATTAATGAAAAACTGTTTTTT.

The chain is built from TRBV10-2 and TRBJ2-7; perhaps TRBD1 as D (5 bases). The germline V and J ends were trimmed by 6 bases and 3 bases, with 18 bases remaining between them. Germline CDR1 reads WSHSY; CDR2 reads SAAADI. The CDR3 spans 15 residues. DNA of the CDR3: TGCGCCAGCAGACCCCCTCGACAGACATTCTACGAGCAGTACTTC. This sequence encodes CASRPPRQTFYEQYF.

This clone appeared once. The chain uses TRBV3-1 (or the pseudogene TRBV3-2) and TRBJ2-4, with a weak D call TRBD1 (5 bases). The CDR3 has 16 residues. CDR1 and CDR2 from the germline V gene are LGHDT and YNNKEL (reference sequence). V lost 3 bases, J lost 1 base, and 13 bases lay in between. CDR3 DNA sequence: TGTGCCAGCAGCCACCGACAGAGTGTTGCCAAAAACATTCAGTACTTC. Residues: CASSHRQSVAKNIQYF.

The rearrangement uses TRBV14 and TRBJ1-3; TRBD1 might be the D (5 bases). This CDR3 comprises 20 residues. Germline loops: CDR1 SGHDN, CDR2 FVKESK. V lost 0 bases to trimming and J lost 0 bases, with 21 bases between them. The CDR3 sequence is CASSQDLQGGSLFSGNTIYF. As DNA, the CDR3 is TGTGCCAGCAGCCAAGATCTGCAGGGAGGCTCGTTGTTCTCTGGAAACACCATATATTTT.

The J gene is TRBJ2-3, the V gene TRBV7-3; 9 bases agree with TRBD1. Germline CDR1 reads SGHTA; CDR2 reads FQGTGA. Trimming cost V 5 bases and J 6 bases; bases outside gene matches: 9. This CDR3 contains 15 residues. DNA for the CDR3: TGTGCCAGCAGCCCCCGGGACAGGGAAATCGATACGCAGTATTTT. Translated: CASSPRDREIDTQYF.

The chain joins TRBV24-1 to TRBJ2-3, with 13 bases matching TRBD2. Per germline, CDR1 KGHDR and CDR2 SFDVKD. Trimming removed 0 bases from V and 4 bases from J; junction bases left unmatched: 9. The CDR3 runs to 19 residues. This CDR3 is CATSDLPLLAGGPADTQYF. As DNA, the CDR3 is TGTGCCACCAGTGATTTGCCCTTACTAGCGGGGGGGCCGGCAGATACGCAGTATTTT.

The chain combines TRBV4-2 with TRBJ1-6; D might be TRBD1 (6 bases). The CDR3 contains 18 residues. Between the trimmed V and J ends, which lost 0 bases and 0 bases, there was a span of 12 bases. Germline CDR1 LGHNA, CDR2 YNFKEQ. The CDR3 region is CASSQEGRGASYNSPLHF. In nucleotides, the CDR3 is TGTGCCAGCAGCCAAGAGGGTCGGGGGGCCTCCTATAATTCACCCCTCCACTTT.